The 20 T cell receptor beta chains reported below all come from one sample, sequenced in a study of cytomegalovirus exposure and HLA in healthy donors. The PCR had 60 Vbeta and 13 Jbeta primers. Only in-frame clones appear in the TCRdb table, and some are missing; sequencing was by immunoSEQ multiplex PCR. Altogether 100,000 or so clones are present, approximately 63% being singletons, with the ten largest covering around 6.6%. Sequencing used PBMCs. These receptors were obtained from a woman younger than 45 in good health and CMV-seronegative.

This clone was picked up one time. The sample carries other DNA sequences with the same CDR3. The rearrangement links TRBV10-3 to TRBJ2-7, with 12 nucleotides matching TRBD2. J was trimmed by 5 bases and V by 5 bases; bases with no gene match: 13. The CDR3 length is 17 residues. Germline CDR1 is ENHRY and CDR2 is SYGVKD. The CDR3 region is CAISPLPTSGGHDEQYF. CDR3 nucleotide sequence: TGTGCCATCAGTCCCCTCCCGACTAGCGGGGGCCACGACGAGCAGTACTTC.

J is TRBJ1-1 and V is TRBV7-8; 9 positions agree with TRBD1. Germline V gene data show CDR1 as SGHVS and CDR2 as FQNEAQ. This CDR3 has 14 amino acids. Trimming cost V 1 base and J 4 bases; bases outside gene matches: 1. CDR3 region: CASSLDRGLTEAFF. The CDR3 DNA is TGTGCCAGCAGCTTAGACAGGGGGCTCACTGAAGCTTTCTTT.

This chain links TRBV7-9 with TRBJ2-7; D may be TRBD1 (6 bases). The CDR3 length is 14 residues. Germline lookup yields CDR1 SEHNR and CDR2 FQNEAQ (reference sequence). Trimming removed 3 bases at V and 2 bases at J, with 11 bases between. This chain's CDR3 is CASSFFGQPYEQYF. The CDR3 DNA reads as TGTGCCAGCAGCTTTTTCGGACAGCCCTACGAGCAGTACTTC. The entire variable domain, with the rest obtained from reference TRBV7-9 and TRBJ2-7, is as follows: DTGVSQNPRHKITKRGQNVTFRCDPISEHNRLYWYRQTLGQGPEFLTYFQNEAQLEKSRLLSDRFSAERPKGSFSTLEIQRTEQGDSAMYLCASSFFGQPYEQYFGPGTRLTVT.

The chain uses TRBV19 and TRBJ1-1; D gene uncertain. With 3 bases removed from V and 1 base from J, the gap between germline ends came to 6 bases. The CDR3 loop spans 13 amino acids. The V gene's germline CDR1 is LNHDA and CDR2 SQIVND (reference sequence). Here the CDR3 reads CASSIAANTEAFF. As DNA, the CDR3 is TGTGCCAGTAGTATCGCGGCGAACACTGAAGCTTTCTTT. Full variable domain (remainder filled in from reference TRBV19 and TRBJ1-1): DGGITQSPKYLFRKEGQNVTLSCEQNLNHDAMYWYRQDPGQGLRLIYYSQIVNDFQKGDIAEGYSVSREKKESFPLTVTSAQKNPTAFYLCASSIAANTEAFFGQGTRLTVV.

The V call is TRBV5-6, the J call TRBJ2-7; 11 positions agree with TRBD2. Germline values: CDR1 SGHDT, CDR2 YYEEEE. This CDR3 is built from 18 residues. V trimming: 3 bases; J trimming: 0 bases; junction bases outside the gene matches: 11. The DNA for the CDR3 is TGTGCCAGCAGCTGGAGGCCTAGCGGGAGGTACGACTCCTACGAGCAGTACTTC. This gives the protein CASSWRPSGRYDSYEQYF.

This clone was seen more than once but under ten times. The gene calls are TRBV5-1 and TRBJ1-6; TRBD1 is a possible D gene (5 bases). CDR1 and CDR2 from the germline V gene are SGHRS and YFSETQ. CDR3 length equals 13 residues. Trimming cost V 2 bases and J 10 bases, with 10 bases left between them. The CDR3: CASSFDRYSPLHF. The CDR3 bases are TGCGCCAGCAGCTTCGACAGATACTCACCCCTCCACTTT.

In its sample, this clone was seen a few times. This rearrangement joins TRBV10-3 to TRBJ1-1, with D tentatively TRBD1 (6 bases). CDR1 is ENHRY and CDR2 is SYGVKD in the germline V gene. The CDR3 covers 13 residues. V was trimmed by 4 bases and J by 5 bases, leaving 11 bases between them. The CDR3 DNA sequence: TGTGCCATCAGTGCAAACCAGGGGACTGAAGCTTTCTTT. This encodes CAISANQGTEAFF.

This chain links TRBV28 with TRBJ1-5; 8 bases align to TRBD1. Germline loops: CDR1 MDHEN, CDR2 SYDVKM. V trimming: 6 bases; J trimming: 1 base; junction bases outside the gene matches: 5. The CDR3 totals 15 residues. Written as DNA, the CDR3 is TGTGCCAGCAGCCGACGGACAGGGAGCAATCAGCCCCAGCATTTT. Protein product: CASSRRTGSNQPQHF.

A few counts support this clone. The sample carries other DNA sequences with the same CDR3. As DNA, the CDR3 is TGTGCCAGCAGGGACAGACTCTACGAGCAGTACTTC. Translated, it gives CASRDRLYEQYF. V is TRBV19 and J is TRBJ2-7; 7 positions match TRBD1. CDR1 and CDR2 from the germline V gene are LNHDA and SQIVND (reference sequence). The CDR3 totals 12 residues. After removal of 9 bases from V and 3 bases from J, the junction contained 5 bases not matched to a gene.

The chain is built from TRBV13 and TRBJ2-7, with TRBD1 matching 8 bases. Germline values: CDR1 PRHDT, CDR2 FYEKMQ (reference sequence). V lost 5 bases and J lost 4; bases outside the gene matches: 16. CDR3 size: 17 residues. The DNA of the CDR3 is TGTGCCAGCAGCGGACTCATTCCGGGACAGGTGAAGTACGAGCAGTACTTC. Translated, it gives CASSGLIPGQVKYEQYF.

The genes are TRBV7-8 and TRBJ2-1, with 11 bases matching TRBD2. This CDR3 comprises 17 residues. Germline CDR1 SGHVS, CDR2 FQNEAQ. J lost 8 bases, V lost 6 bases, and 15 bases had no gene match. The CDR3 DNA sequence: TGTGCCAGCAGTTCCTCGCAACTAGCGGGAGTTGCTGATGAGCAGTTCTTC. It encodes CASSSSQLAGVADEQFF.

V and J are TRBV5-6 and TRBJ1-1; no clear D gene. The CDR3 is made up of 12 amino acids. Trimming left V 4 bases short and J 7 bases short, with 11 bases between. The V gene's germline CDR1 is SGHDT and CDR2 YYEEEE. The CDR3 region has the DNA TGTGCCAGCAGCACTGGTGGTGGTGAAGCTTTCTTT. Residues: CASSTGGGEAFF.

The genes are TRBV5-4 and TRBJ2-7; D gene uncertain. CDR3 size: 12 residues. Germline CDR1 is SGHNT and CDR2 is YYREEE (reference sequence). V was pared by 3 bases and J by 2 bases, with 6 bases between. This CDR3 reads CASSSVPYEQYF. Here the CDR3 DNA reads TGTGCCAGCAGCTCAGTCCCCTACGAGCAGTACTTC. Supplemented by reference TRBV5-4 and TRBJ2-7, the full variable domain reads ETGVTQSPTHLIKTRGQQVTLRCSSQSGHNTVSWYQQALGQGPQFIFQYYREEENGRGNFPPRFSGLQFPNYSSELNVNALELDDSALYLCASSSVPYEQYFGPGTRLTVT.

The V call is TRBV7-9, the J call TRBJ2-1; weak D call: TRBD1 (6 bases). The V gene's germline CDR1 is SEHNR and CDR2 FQNEAQ (reference sequence). The CDR3 loop spans 17 amino acids. Trimming removed 7 bases from V and 0 bases from J, with 19 bases in between. CDR3 coding DNA: TGTGCCAGCACCCCAAGATTCAGGGGCACCTCCTACAATGAGCAGTTCTTC. Translated, it gives CASTPRFRGTSYNEQFF.

The V call is TRBV19, the J call TRBJ1-1; 8 bases agree with TRBD1. With V trimmed by 1 base and J by 10 bases, 8 bases remained unmatched. The germline V gene has CDR1 LNHDA and CDR2 SQIVND (reference sequence). The CDR3 length is 14 residues. The CDR3 protein is CASSIADRAVRAFF. The DNA for the CDR3 is TGTGCCAGTAGTATAGCGGACAGGGCGGTCCGAGCTTTCTTT.

The V and J genes are TRBV7-2 and TRBJ2-7, with 7 nucleotides matching TRBD2. The CDR3 totals 14 residues. V gave up 7 bases and J gave up 5 bases; unmatched junction bases: 11. The germline CDR1 and CDR2 sequences are SGHTA and FQGNSA. The CDR3 bases are TGTGCCAGCAACAACGCGGGGCGGGAGAACGAGCAGTACTTC. It yields the protein CASNNAGRENEQYF.

This clone appeared a single time. The V gene is TRBV10-1, the J gene TRBJ2-3, with D perhaps matching TRBD2 (5 bases). Trimming removed 3 bases at V and 6 bases at J, with 7 bases between. Germline-derived CDR1 and CDR2 are WNHNN and SYGVQD (reference sequence). The CDR3 is 12 amino acids. The CDR3 loop is CASSDPGDTQYF. CDR3 in DNA: TGCGCCAGCAGTGATCCGGGGGATACGCAGTATTTT.

The chain recombines TRBV29-1 with TRBJ2-5; the match to TRBD2 covers 11 bases. Germline V CDR1 and CDR2: SQVTM, ANQGSEA. CDR3 length: 15 residues. The V segment lost 3 bases and the J segment 5 bases; nucleotides outside the gene matches: 8. This CDR3 reads CSVDPSGRFWETQYF. As DNA, the CDR3 is TGCAGCGTTGACCCTAGCGGGAGGTTCTGGGAGACCCAGTACTTC.

The V and J genes are TRBV7-3 and TRBJ2-5; TRBD2 might be the D (5 bases). There are 13 residues in the CDR3. V dropped 1 base and J dropped 3 bases, with 6 bases sitting between them. CDR1 SGHTA and CDR2 FQGTGA come from the germline V gene. CDR3 amino acids: CASSLIGEETQYF. CDR3 sequence (DNA): TGTGCCAGCAGCTTAATCGGGGAAGAGACCCAGTACTTC.

This clone appeared once. As DNA, the CDR3 is TGTGCCAGCAGCCGGACTAGCGGGGGGAGGAATGAGCAGTTCTTC. Protein product: CASSRTSGGRNEQFF. The chain uses TRBV6-5 and TRBJ2-1; 14 bases line up with TRBD2. The CDR3 runs to 15 residues. Germline-derived CDR1 and CDR2 are MNHEY and SVGAGI. The ends lost 6 bases at V and 7 bases at J; junction bases unmatched: 5.